The text below deals with one T cell receptor beta chain. Antigen specificity is unknown. The cDNA came from 5'RACE, which used 10-nucleotide random UMIs. TCRdb reanalysed the 5' RACE reads using MiXCR and keeps one entry per CDR3 protein. The sample has fewer than 25,000 distinct CDR3 sequences; 13% are singletons. This sample is drawn from a study of neurological immune-mediated disorders. CDR3 length: 15 residues. V shed 6 bases and J 4 bases; nucleotides not matched to a gene: 7. Germline CDR1 DFQATT, CDR2 SNEGSKA (reference sequence). The unsorted libraries were produced from 2 million PBMCs held at -80 C. Findings of the study overall: The greatest TCR clonal expansion appeared in HTLV-1-associated myelopathy and the smallest, falling below healthy controls, in multiple sclerosis.

The V and J genes are TRBV20-1 and TRBJ2-3; 13 bases agree with TRBD2. The clonotype was recovered from a woman aged 60-75 years with HTLV-1-associated myelopathy (HAM/TSP). The material sequenced was PBMCs. CDR3 residues: CSAGLAGAAADTQYF. In DNA form, the CDR3 reads TGCAGTGCAGGACTAGCGGGAGCTGCGGCAGATACGCAGTATTTT.